This record covers a single TCR beta chain. This clonotype came up a few times. It has no known antigen specificity. Within one base of it there is no much larger clone, and no base qualities were kept. This sample is part of a study of T-cell reconstitution after alpha-beta-depleted transplantation in children (TCRdb year 2016). Background on the whole study: T-cell immune reconstitution after TCRalphabeta/CD19-depleted allogeneic hematopoietic cell transplantation in children was quantitatively tracked in the study by means of TCR repertoire profiling. Beyond this particular receptor, the publication reports: The frequencies of hyperexpanded clones fell over the following months, and after one year, T-cell counts and TCRbeta diversity were mostly attributed to newly produced T cells. Apparently early alphabetaT-cell count recovery about two months after transplant reportedly relied on only several hundred rapidly expanded clones derived from non-depleted graft cells. In some patients, the high TCRbeta diversity seen at day 60 was put down to recipient T cells and intrathymic progenitors that had survived conditioning.

The intended sense of this specimen's treatment or condition label: allogeneic hematopoietic cell transplantation with graft depleted of TCRalphabeta T cells and CD19 B cells. TCRalphabeta/CD19-depleted allogeneic hematopoietic cell grafts were given to the transplant recipients, all of whom were children. Library creation used PCR. Sequenced on an Illumina HiSeq 2500. TCR library preparation used molecular barcoding, with unique molecular identifiers applied to normalize quantification of the TCRbeta repertoire. TCRdb's own reprocessing of the public reads used fastp at Q25 and MiXCR and kept productive beta chains. Rows with a matching CDR3 protein are joined into one entry that keeps the most common DNA and genes. This sample is represented by roughly 670,000 distinct CDR3 sequences; under 15% of them were singletons. The ten most abundant clones make up approximately 0.8% of the sample. The V end gives up 0 bases and the J end 7 bases, leaving 9 bases in the junction not matched to a gene. The CDR3 covers 16 residues, taking in both the cysteine and the phenylalanine. The entry retains the CDR3 DNA only, 48 bases that are in frame from base 1. The germline V gene yields ENHRY for CDR1 and SYGVKD for CDR2.

The sequence links TRBV10-3 to TRBJ1-5; TRBD1 agrees with 7 junctional bases. Sequenced material: PBMCs, taken before TCRalphabeta/CD19-depleted stem cell transplant. The sequence came from a girl aged 2 to 10 with congenital amegakaryocytic thrombocytopenia, due to receive a stem cell transplant. The CDR3 amino acid sequence is: CAISESKEGAAQPQHF. The DNA is TGTGCCATCAGTGAGTCGAAGGAGGGGGCGGCCCAGCCCCAGCATTTT.